What follows are 28 T cell receptor beta chains derived from one specimen sequenced in a study of T cell repertoires in cytomegalovirus infection. A single record per CDR3 protein comes from TCRdb applying MiXCR to the reads. The sample has 200,000 to 300,000 distinct CDR3 sequences, around 12% seen once. What was sequenced was PBMCs. These receptors were taken from a human donor in good health (CMV status not recorded). Some clones in this sample may be carry-over from other donors' samples.

The table lists this clonotype with a few counts. V gene TRBV12-5 combines with J gene TRBJ2-3, with 9 bases lining up with TRBD1. The CDR3 extends over 15 amino acids. J was trimmed by 5 bases and V by 1 base; bases with no gene match: 4. In germline, CDR1 is LGHNT, CDR2 FRNRAP. CDR3 DNA sequence: TGTGCTAGTGGTTTGGACCACAGGGGGCGAGATACGCAGTATTTT. Translated, it gives CASGLDHRGRDTQYF.

The chain carries TRBV20-1 and TRBJ2-1; 13 positions match TRBD2. V was clipped by 4 bases and J by 4 bases; unmatched bases: 7. Germline CDR1 and CDR2: DFQATT and SNEGSKA (reference sequence). The CDR3 is made up of 16 amino acids. Here the CDR3 reads CSAITGTSGKYNEQFF. CDR3 bases: TGCAGTGCTATTACGGGGACTAGCGGGAAGTACAATGAGCAGTTCTTC.

The table lists this clonotype with many counts. V gene TRBV29-1 combines with J gene TRBJ2-3; 10 bases match TRBD1. V shed 8 bases and J 5 bases; nucleotides not matched to a gene: 7. The CDR3 loop spans 13 amino acids. Germline CDR1 and CDR2: SQVTM and ANQGSEA. The CDR3 coding sequence is TGCAGCACTCGACAGGGGGCGAAAGATACGCAGTATTTT. Its protein product is CSTRQGAKDTQYF.

This rearrangement joins TRBV5-1 to TRBJ2-7; 12 bases fit TRBD1. Germline V CDR1 and CDR2: SGHRS, YFSETQ. V shed 5 bases, J shed 2 bases, and the junction held 14 bases outside the gene matches. This CDR3 is built from 18 residues. The CDR3 DNA reads as TGCGCCAGCAGATTCCGTCCCGGGACAGGGGGCCAAACCTACGAGCAGTACTTC. Its translation: CASRFRPGTGGQTYEQYF.

This clonotype was seen more than once but under ten times. The V and J genes are TRBV9 and TRBJ2-7, with 9 bases that match TRBD1. Trimming cost V 0 bases and J 7 bases; bases outside gene matches: 8. CDR1 and CDR2 from the germline V gene are SGDLS and YYNGEE. The CDR3 contains 15 residues. As DNA, the CDR3 is TGTGCCAGCAGCGTAGGCGGGACAGGGCTGGGTGAGCAGTACTTC. Translating gives CASSVGGTGLGEQYF. Full variable domain (rest looked up from reference TRBV9 and TRBJ2-7): DSGVTQTPKHLITATGQRVTLRCSPRSGDLSVYWYQQSLDQGLQFLIQYYNGEERAKGNILERFSAQQFPDLHSELNLSSLELGDSALYFCASSVGGTGLGEQYFGPGTRLTVT.

Many counts were recorded for this clonotype. The DNA of the CDR3 is TGTGCCAGTCCCCCAGGGAGGTTCTACGAGCAGTACTTC. It is translated as CASPPGRFYEQYF. V gene TRBV6-2 or TRBV6-3 combines with J gene TRBJ2-7, with D possibly matching TRBD2 (6 bases). Germline V gene data show CDR1 as MNHEY and CDR2 as SVGEGT. V dropped 9 bases and J dropped 3 bases, with 15 bases sitting between them. CDR3 length equals 13 residues.

The CDR3 region is CASSHPTGVSYEQYF. The DNA for the CDR3 is TGCGCCAGCAGTCATCCTACAGGGGTCTCCTACGAGCAGTACTTC. The V gene is TRBV23-1, the J gene TRBJ2-7, with TRBD1 matching 7 bases. TRBV23-1 is labeled an ORF, and its function is uncertain. The CDR3 has 15 amino acids. V lost 3 bases to trimming and J lost 0 bases; unmatched junction nucleotides: 5.

V usage is TRBV18 and J usage is TRBJ1-2; 7 bases are a match to TRBD1. V gave up 3 bases and J gave up 2 bases; unmatched junction bases: 6. This CDR3 region has 15 residues. Looked up from germline, CDR1 is KGHSH and CDR2 is LQKENI. This CDR3 reads CASSPGQVRNYGYTF. DNA of the CDR3: TGTGCCAGCTCACCCGGACAGGTCCGAAACTATGGCTACACCTTC.

Many counts were recorded for this clonotype. This chain joins TRBV7-3 and TRBJ1-6, with D hard to call. There are 13 residues in the CDR3. Germline-derived CDR1 and CDR2 are SGHTA and FQGTGA. V was clipped by 2 bases and J by 12 bases, with 11 bases between them. CDR3 amino acids: CASSLSPGQPLHF. The CDR3 DNA is TGTGCCAGCAGCTTATCCCCCGGCCAACCCCTCCACTTT.

This clonotype has only a few counts. The V and J genes are TRBV29-1 and TRBJ1-1; TRBD1 agrees at 8 bases. After removal of 5 bases from V and 10 bases from J, the junction contained 6 bases not matched to a gene. The germline V gene encodes CDR1 SQVTM and CDR2 ANQGSEA. The CDR3 has 11 residues. In nucleotides, the CDR3 is TGCAGCGTTCAAAGGGACAGGCTAGCTTTCTTT. Translating gives CSVQRDRLAFF.

This clonotype occurred many times. This chain uses TRBV6-5 with TRBJ1-1, with D unclear. V was clipped by 5 bases and J by 5 bases, with 12 bases between them. The CDR3 has 13 amino acids. CDR1 is MNHEY, CDR2 SVGAGI, per germline. The CDR3, as DNA: TGTGCCAGCAGTGGCTGGACTCAGACTGAAGCTTTCTTT. Amino acid sequence: CASSGWTQTEAFF.

There are a few counts of this clonotype. The DNA for the CDR3 is TGTGCCACCAGTGACCCAGGACAGGGATTGTACAATGAGCAGTTCTTC. Residues: CATSDPGQGLYNEQFF. The gene calls are TRBV24-1 and TRBJ2-1; 8 nucleotides align to TRBD1. The V gene's germline CDR1 is KGHDR and CDR2 SFDVKD. J lost 4 bases, V lost 4 bases, and 8 bases had no gene match. This CDR3 is 16 amino acids long.

The chain is built from TRBV5-1 and TRBJ2-5; D is undetermined. The V end was cut by 3 bases, the J end by 0 bases, with 6 bases between. CDR1 and CDR2 from the germline V gene are SGHRS and YFSETQ. CDR3 length: 13 amino acids. The CDR3: CASSSKNQETQYF. Written as DNA, the CDR3 is TGCGCCAGCAGCTCAAAAAACCAAGAGACCCAGTACTTC.

This chain connects TRBV19 to TRBJ2-1; 7 bases fit TRBD1. Germline CDR1 reads LNHDA; CDR2 reads SQIVND (reference sequence). CDR3 length: 13 amino acids. After removal of 6 bases from V and 11 bases from J, the junction contained 10 bases not matched to a gene. The CDR3 nucleotides are TGTGCCAGTAGCAACCCGGGACAGTGGAAGCAGTTCTTC. Protein: CASSNPGQWKQFF.

This clonotype has more than one count but fewer than ten. The rearrangement links TRBV7-3 to TRBJ2-2, with unresolved D. V was shortened by 4 bases and J by 4 bases, with 16 bases between the two germline ends. The germline CDR1 and CDR2 sequences are SGHTA and FQGTGA. The CDR3 loop spans 16 amino acids. Here the CDR3 reads CASSSLEGHSTGELFF. The CDR3 coding sequence is TGTGCCAGCAGCTCCCTCGAAGGGCACAGCACCGGGGAGCTGTTTTTT.

In this sample, this clonotype turned up a few times. The CDR3 DNA is TGCAGCGTTGTCATGCAGGGGGATTATGGCTACACCTTC. Encoded protein: CSVVMQGDYGYTF. The V and J genes are TRBV29-1 and TRBJ1-2, with TRBD1 identical over 7 bases. Germline V gives CDR1 SQVTM, CDR2 ANQGSEA. The CDR3 sequence is 13 residues long. After removal of 4 bases from V and 5 bases from J, the junction contained 7 bases not matched to a gene. The whole variable domain, remainder taken from reference TRBV29-1 and TRBJ1-2, is SAVISQKPSRDICQRGTSLTIQCQVDSQVTMMFWYRQQPGQSLTLIATANQGSEATYESGFVIDKFPISRPNLTFSTLTVSNMSPEDSSIYLCSVVMQGDYGYTFGSGTRLTVV.

The CDR3, as DNA: TGCAGTGCTGATACCCCTAGCGGGGCCACAGATACGCAGTATTTT. It encodes CSADTPSGATDTQYF. The V gene is TRBV20-1, the J gene TRBJ2-3; 9 bases fit TRBD2. V was clipped by 5 bases and J by 2 bases; unmatched bases: 8. Germline CDR1 and CDR2: DFQATT and SNEGSKA (reference sequence). The CDR3 length is 15 residues.

This clonotype was recorded many times. V gene TRBV7-2 combines with J gene TRBJ2-5; 12 nucleotides align to TRBD2. This CDR3 has 15 amino acids. V was pared by 4 bases and J by 5 bases, with 5 bases of the junction left unmatched. From germline, CDR1 is SGHTA and CDR2 FQGNSA. The CDR3 region is CASSSSSGGGETQYF. The DNA of the CDR3 is TGTGCCAGCAGCTCATCTAGCGGGGGGGGGGAGACCCAGTACTTC.

This clonotype occurred a few times. The chain joins TRBV28 to TRBJ1-2; D is ambiguous. The V and J ends lost 6 bases and 4 bases respectively, with 12 bases between them. The germline V gene encodes CDR1 MDHEN and CDR2 SYDVKM. The CDR3 contains 13 residues. CDR3 amino acids: CASSKFGAYGYTF. The CDR3 DNA is TGTGCCAGCAGCAAATTTGGAGCCTATGGCTACACCTTC.

This clonotype was seen many times. V usage is TRBV6-2 or TRBV6-3 and J usage is TRBJ1-1; a possible D gene is TRBD1 (5 bases). CDR3 length: 12 residues. Germline V lookup: CDR1 MNHEY, CDR2 SVGEGT. V was trimmed by 6 bases and J by 2 bases, leaving 7 bases between them. The CDR3 protein is CASSDRNTEAFF. In DNA form, the CDR3 reads TGTGCCAGCAGCGACAGAAACACTGAAGCTTTCTTT.

This clonotype was counted between two and nine times. Possible read error: a much larger clone is one base away. The chain has TRBV7-9 and TRBJ1-1; 8 bases align to TRBD1. Germline V gene lookup returns CDR1 SEHNR and CDR2 FQNEAQ (reference sequence). With V trimmed by 5 bases and J by 6 bases, 8 bases remained unmatched. The CDR3 contains 14 residues. The CDR3 region has the DNA TGTGCCAGCAGCCCGGGACAGGTGGAATCTGAAGCTTTCTTT. It yields the protein CASSPGQVESEAFF.

This clonotype was detected a few times. The CDR3 protein is CATRAVNTGELFF. The CDR3 DNA sequence: TGTGCCACCAGGGCGGTGAACACCGGGGAGCTGTTTTTT. This rearrangement joins TRBV2 to TRBJ2-2, with D possibly matching TRBD1 (5 bases). Trimming shortened V by 10 bases and J by 1 base, and 10 bases separated the two germline ends. Per the germline V gene, CDR1 is SNHLY and CDR2 is FYNNEI. The CDR3 length is 13 residues.

CDR3 nucleotides: TGCAGTGCCGGGACTAGCGGGAGAGGCTACAATGAGCAGTTCTTC. This codes for CSAGTSGRGYNEQFF. This chain uses TRBV20-1 with TRBJ2-1, with 14 bases that match TRBD2. Germline-derived CDR1 and CDR2 are DFQATT and SNEGSKA (reference sequence). The CDR3 is 15 residues long. V lost 6 bases, J lost 3 bases, and 4 bases stayed unmatched.

This clonotype was seen more than once but under ten times. The chain couples TRBV20-1 to TRBJ2-7, with 9 bases that match TRBD1. CDR3 length equals 15 residues. V lost 5 bases, J lost 4 bases, and 12 bases stayed unmatched. Per germline, CDR1 DFQATT and CDR2 SNEGSKA (reference sequence). CDR3 nucleotides: TGCAGTGCTGCTGATACAGGGGGCGGAAGGTACGAGCAGTACTTC. Translation gives CSAADTGGGRYEQYF.

In its sample, this clonotype was seen a few times. The J gene is TRBJ1-4, the V gene TRBV20-1; 7 bases agree with TRBD1. This CDR3 has 14 residues. The germline CDR1 and CDR2 sequences are DFQATT and SNEGSKA (reference sequence). Germline trimming cut 0 bases from V and 6 bases from J; bases unmatched to any gene: 4. The CDR3 loop reads CSARDAQGDEKLFF. CDR3 sequence (DNA): TGCAGTGCTAGAGATGCCCAGGGGGATGAAAAACTGTTTTTT.

This clonotype was recorded many times. The chain joins TRBV4-3 to TRBJ2-5; 8 positions match TRBD1. The length of the CDR3 is 15 residues. Germline V gives CDR1 LGHNA, CDR2 YSLEER. Germline trimming cut 1 base from V and 5 bases from J; bases unmatched to any gene: 6. CDR3 residues: CASSQVGTGGETQYF. The CDR3 DNA sequence: TGCGCCAGCAGCCAAGTCGGGACAGGTGGGGAGACCCAGTACTTC.

This clonotype was seen a few times. The J gene is TRBJ1-2, the V gene TRBV9; TRBD1 matches 7 bases. Germline V gene lookup returns CDR1 SGDLS and CDR2 YYNGEE. The V and J ends lost 5 bases and 7 bases, in that order; junction bases with no gene match: 5. This CDR3 contains 12 residues. The CDR3 nucleotides are TGTGCCAGCAGGAGGGGACAGTCTGGCTACACCTTC. This codes for CASRRGQSGYTF. Full variable domain (missing parts from reference TRBV9 and TRBJ1-2): DSGVTQTPKHLITATGQRVTLRCSPRSGDLSVYWYQQSLDQGLQFLIQYYNGEERAKGNILERFSAQQFPDLHSELNLSSLELGDSALYFCASRRGQSGYTFGSGTRLTVV.

This clonotype was detected a few times. The CDR3 DNA reads TGTGCCAGTAGTAAAGGGGCGGTCCAGGGGGTAGAGACCCAGTACTTC. Translation gives CASSKGAVQGVETQYF. The chain couples TRBV19 to TRBJ2-5; TRBD1 aligns across 7 bases. The J segment lost 4 bases and the V segment lost 4 bases, leaving 12 bases of the junction unmatched. The CDR3 covers 16 residues. Germline CDR1 is LNHDA and CDR2 is SQIVND (reference sequence).